This T cell receptor (beta chain) was obtained from a study of shared clonotypes between healthy human individuals (dated by TCRdb to between 2020 and 2021). The study in broad terms: The cohort included a few men and a couple of women between 18 and 49 years of age. For each donor, CD4 naive and CD4 memory were each run on three plates, CD8 naive on two plates, and CD8 memory on one plate. To estimate repertoire size and how much clonotype sharing occurs between individuals, the study deeply sequenced the blood TCR repertoires of five or six healthy adults. Different laboratories and diverse techniques were used to prepare libraries and sequence TCR repertoires, to increase sequencing depth and limit assay-specific biases. Between about 0.8 and 9 billion PBMCs per donor were obtained by leukapheresis. Results the study describes overall, beyond this receptor: Based on pairwise subsampling, the degree of clonotype sharing among donors was expected to be affected by sequencing depth. The genetic and exposure-history diversity represented was limited by the small number of donors. Sampling was limited to blood, and TCR repertoires in tissue likely differ from TCR repertoires in blood. When several donors were compared, the shared fraction of clonotypes was 5% to 6.5% for naive CD4, less than 4% for naive CD8, 2% to 2.5% for memory CD4, and less than 0.5% for memory CD8. Rarefaction of sorted-subset datasets indicated incomplete sequencing despite the large sequencing depth. Naive subsets generally had larger estimated clonotype richness than memory subsets did. Higher generation probabilities were observed for clonotypes shared by all four sorted-subset donors than for non-shared clonotypes.

On this clone itself: Its antigen specificity is not known. No clone much larger than this one lies a single base away; base qualities are absent.

Using the deep immunoSEQ assay, TCR CDR3 regions were amplified from genomic DNA by multiplex PCR. Genomic DNA extracted from each cell subset was distributed evenly over all wells of several immunoSEQ 96-well plates, and each plate served as one replicate. For sorted subsets, about 0.2 ug genomic DNA, equal to 30,000 to 35,000 T cell genomes, was loaded into each replicate PCR. Purified libraries were measured with a Qubit 3.0 fluorometer, size-checked on a Bioanalyzer 2100, and measured again with the KAPA Library Quantification kit. A separate single-read 150-cycle Illumina NextSeq 550 flow cell was used to sequence each immunoSEQ 96-well plate. In the original analysis: Because the immunoSEQ output included only junctional sequences and no quality scores, the filtering could not be the same as the filtering used for full-length reads. Sequences were annotated with PyIR, a Python wrapper for IgBLAST v1.9, using IMGT germline references to assign V/J genes and CDR3. Any read was removed if the V/J assignment was weak (E-value above 1e-6), the CDR3 was missing, or the read contained stop codons, out-of-frame junctions, or ambiguous translated residues. V3J clonotypes were defined as sequences sharing the same inferred V gene, J gene, and CDR3 amino acid sequence. The percentage overlap between two repertoires was calculated by dividing the number of shared unique clonotypes by the size of the smaller repertoire. RTK rarefaction, the Chao1 estimator, and Recon v2.1 estimates of unobserved clonotypes were used to assess repertoire richness. Generation probabilities for all TCRbeta clonotypes obtained by the gDNA method from a handful of donors were computed using OLGA. The table comes from immuneACCESS by way of TCRdb, which keeps in-frame sequences with V and J called. Part of the clones is missing from these tables; in studies checked, under half for an unresolved V gene and the rest for unknown reasons. V and J calls and clone size come straight from that table; D and trimming were deduced from the DNA. The sample yields around 650,000 clones; roughly 96% were counted once. In total, the top ten clones hold roughly 0.1% of the sample.

CD8 naive samples were obtained by positive selection for CCR7 among CD45RO-negative cells, yielding a CD45RA+CCR7+ population from which TemRA cells were excluded. Healthy HIV-negative adults with no recently reported acute infections or vaccinations were included as donors. Every donor was a Caucasian adult living in Nashville, Tennessee, USA. After blood collection by leukapheresis, PBMCs were isolated using Ficoll-Histopaque density gradient centrifugation and then cryopreserved in the vapor phase of liquid nitrogen. Purity and quantity of every magnetically sorted T cell population were checked by analytical flow cytometry. Genomic DNA was isolated from every sorted fraction and measured by UV absorbance on a Nanodrop 2000c. Counted from cysteine to phenylalanine, this CDR3 has 15 amino acids. Only the CDR3 part of the read is kept: 45 bases, read in frame from the first base. According to the germline V gene, CDR1 reads SNHLY and CDR2 reads FYNNEI. V is pared back by 8 bases and J by 1 base, with 17 bases lying between the germline termini.

The sample comprised naive CD8+ T cells sorted from blood. What this sample's cell subset or site label stands for: CD45RA+CCR7+. This clonotype was obtained from a woman in her 30s in good health. Rearrangement joined TRBV2 to TRBJ2-5, with no reliable assignment of the D segment. At the DNA level, the sequence is TGTGCCAGCGCGGCCAGGCTAAGTCGCCAAGAGACCCAGTACTTC. Its protein product is CASAARLSRQETQYF.